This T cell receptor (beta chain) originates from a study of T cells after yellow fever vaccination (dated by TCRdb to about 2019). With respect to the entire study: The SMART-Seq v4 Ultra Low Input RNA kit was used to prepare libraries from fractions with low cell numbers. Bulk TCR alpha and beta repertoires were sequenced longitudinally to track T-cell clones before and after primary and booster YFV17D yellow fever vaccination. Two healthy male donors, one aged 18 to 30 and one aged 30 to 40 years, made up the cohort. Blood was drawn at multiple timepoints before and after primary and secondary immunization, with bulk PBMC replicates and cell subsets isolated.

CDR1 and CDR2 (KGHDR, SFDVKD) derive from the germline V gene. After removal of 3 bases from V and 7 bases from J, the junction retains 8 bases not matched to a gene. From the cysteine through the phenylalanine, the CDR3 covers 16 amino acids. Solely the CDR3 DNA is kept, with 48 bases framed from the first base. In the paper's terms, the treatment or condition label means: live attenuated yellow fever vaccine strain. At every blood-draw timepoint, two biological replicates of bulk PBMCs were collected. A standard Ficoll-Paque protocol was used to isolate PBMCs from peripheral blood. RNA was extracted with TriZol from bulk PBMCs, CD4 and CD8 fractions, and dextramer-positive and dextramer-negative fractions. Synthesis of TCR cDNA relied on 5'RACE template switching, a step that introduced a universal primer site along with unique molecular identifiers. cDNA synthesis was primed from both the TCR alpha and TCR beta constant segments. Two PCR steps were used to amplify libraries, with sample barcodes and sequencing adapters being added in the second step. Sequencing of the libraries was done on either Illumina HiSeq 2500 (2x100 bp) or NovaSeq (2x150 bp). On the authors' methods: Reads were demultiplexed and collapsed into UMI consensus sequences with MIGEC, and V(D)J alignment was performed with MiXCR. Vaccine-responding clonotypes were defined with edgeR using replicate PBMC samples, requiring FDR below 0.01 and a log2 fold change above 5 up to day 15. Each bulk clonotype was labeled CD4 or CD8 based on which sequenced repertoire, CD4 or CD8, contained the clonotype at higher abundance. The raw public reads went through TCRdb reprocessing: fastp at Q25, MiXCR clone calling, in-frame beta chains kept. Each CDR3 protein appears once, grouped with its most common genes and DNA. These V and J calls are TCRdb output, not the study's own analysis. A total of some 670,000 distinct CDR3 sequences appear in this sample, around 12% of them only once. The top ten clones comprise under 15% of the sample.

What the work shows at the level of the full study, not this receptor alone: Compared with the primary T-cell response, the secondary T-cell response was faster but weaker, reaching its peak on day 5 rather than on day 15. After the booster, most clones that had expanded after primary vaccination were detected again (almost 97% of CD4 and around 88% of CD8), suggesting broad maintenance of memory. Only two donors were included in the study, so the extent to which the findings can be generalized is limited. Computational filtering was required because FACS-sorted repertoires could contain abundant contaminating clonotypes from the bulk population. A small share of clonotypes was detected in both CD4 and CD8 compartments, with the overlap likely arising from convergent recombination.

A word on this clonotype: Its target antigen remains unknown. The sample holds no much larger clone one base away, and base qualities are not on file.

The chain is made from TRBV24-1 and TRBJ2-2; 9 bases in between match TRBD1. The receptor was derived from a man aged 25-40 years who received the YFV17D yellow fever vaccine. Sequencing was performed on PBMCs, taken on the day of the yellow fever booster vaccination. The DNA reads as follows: TGTGCCACCAGTGATCCCGGGACAGGGAGCTTCGGGGAGCTGTTTTTT. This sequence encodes CATSDPGTGSFGELFF.